This T cell receptor beta chain was identified in a study of T cells after posttransplantation cyclophosphamide. General study results and limits: Donor CD8+ memory clones often dominated recipient blood repertoires at later times. TRB clonality was highly associated with recipient CMV seropositivity and reactivation.

In regard to this clone: Its antigen is unknown.

Method: immunoSEQ multiplex PCR; TCRdb's copy keeps in-frame clones and lacks some. The sample has around 9,900 clones; roughly 89% are singletons. Sequenced sample: memory CD4+ T cells sorted from PBMCs. The receptor was isolated from a woman aged 60-70 years in good health, CMV-negative, and a related stem cell transplant donor.

Here the CDR3 DNA reads TGTGCCTCTTCGGGGACAGGGGCTTACAATGAGCAGTTCTTC. This sequence encodes CASSGTGAYNEQFF. The genes are TRBV30 and TRBJ2-1, with TRBD1 identical over 10 bases. The J segment lost 4 bases and the V segment lost 7 bases, leaving 7 bases of the junction unmatched. Germline CDR1 is GTSNPN and CDR2 is SVGIG (reference sequence). The CDR3 loop spans 14 amino acids.